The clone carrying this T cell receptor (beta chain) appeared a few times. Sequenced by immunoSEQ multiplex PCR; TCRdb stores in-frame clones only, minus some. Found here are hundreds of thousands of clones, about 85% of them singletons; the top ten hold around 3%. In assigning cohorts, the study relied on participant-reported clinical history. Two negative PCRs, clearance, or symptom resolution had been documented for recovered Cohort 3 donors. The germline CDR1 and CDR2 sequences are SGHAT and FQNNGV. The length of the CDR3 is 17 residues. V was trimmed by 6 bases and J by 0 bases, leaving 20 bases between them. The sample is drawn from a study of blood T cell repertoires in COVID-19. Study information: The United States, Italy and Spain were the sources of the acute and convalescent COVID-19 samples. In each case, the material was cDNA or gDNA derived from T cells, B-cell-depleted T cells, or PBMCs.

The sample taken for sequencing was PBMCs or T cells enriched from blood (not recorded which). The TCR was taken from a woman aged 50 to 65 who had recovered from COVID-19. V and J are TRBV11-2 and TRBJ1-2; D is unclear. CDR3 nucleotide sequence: TGTGCCAGCAGAGCCCCGGGGTTGAAAGCAGCTAACTATGGCTACACCTTC. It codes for CASRAPGLKAANYGYTF.